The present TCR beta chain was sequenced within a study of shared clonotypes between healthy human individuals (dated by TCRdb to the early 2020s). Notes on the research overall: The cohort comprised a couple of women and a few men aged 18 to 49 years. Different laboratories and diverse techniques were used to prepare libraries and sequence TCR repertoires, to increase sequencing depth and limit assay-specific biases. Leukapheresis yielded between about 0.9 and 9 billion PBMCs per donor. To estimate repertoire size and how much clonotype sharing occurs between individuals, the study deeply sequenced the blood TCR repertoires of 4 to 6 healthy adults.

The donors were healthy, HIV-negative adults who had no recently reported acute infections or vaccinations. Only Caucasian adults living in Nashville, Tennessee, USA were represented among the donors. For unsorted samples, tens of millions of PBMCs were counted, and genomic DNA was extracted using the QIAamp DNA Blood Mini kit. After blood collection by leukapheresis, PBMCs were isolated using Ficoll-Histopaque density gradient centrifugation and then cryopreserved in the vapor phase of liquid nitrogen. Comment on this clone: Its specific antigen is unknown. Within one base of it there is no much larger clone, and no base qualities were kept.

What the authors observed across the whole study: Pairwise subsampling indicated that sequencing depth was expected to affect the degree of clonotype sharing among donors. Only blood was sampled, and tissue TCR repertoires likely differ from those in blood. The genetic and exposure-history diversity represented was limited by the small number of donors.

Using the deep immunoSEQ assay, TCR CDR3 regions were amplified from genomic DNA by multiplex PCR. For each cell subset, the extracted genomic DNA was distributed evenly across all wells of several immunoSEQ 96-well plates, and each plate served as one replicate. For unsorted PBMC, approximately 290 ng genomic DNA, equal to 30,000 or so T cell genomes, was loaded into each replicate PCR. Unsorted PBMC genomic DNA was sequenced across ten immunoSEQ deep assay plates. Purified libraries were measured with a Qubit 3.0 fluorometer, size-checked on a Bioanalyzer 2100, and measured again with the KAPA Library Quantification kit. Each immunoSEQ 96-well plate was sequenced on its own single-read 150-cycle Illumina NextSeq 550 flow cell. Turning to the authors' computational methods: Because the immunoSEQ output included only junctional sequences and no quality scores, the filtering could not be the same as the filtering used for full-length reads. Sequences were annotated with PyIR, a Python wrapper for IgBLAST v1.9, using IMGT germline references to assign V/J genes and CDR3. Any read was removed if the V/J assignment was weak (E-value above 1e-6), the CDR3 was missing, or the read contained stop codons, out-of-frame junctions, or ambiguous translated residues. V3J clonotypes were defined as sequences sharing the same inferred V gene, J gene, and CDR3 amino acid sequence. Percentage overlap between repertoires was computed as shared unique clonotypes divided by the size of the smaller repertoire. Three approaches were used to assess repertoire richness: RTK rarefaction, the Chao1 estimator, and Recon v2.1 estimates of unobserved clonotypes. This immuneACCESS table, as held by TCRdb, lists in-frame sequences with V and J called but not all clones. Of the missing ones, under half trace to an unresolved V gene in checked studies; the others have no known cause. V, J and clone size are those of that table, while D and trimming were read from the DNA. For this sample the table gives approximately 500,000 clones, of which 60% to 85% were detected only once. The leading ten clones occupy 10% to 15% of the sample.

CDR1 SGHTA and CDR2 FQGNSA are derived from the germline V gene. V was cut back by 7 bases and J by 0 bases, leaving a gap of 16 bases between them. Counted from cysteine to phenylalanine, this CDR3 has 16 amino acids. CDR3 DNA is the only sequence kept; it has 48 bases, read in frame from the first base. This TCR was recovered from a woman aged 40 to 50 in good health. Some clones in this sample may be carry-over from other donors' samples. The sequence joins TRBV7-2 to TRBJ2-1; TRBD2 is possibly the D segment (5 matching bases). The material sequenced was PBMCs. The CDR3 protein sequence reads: CASTLVGVGSYNEQFF. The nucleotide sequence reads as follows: TGTGCCAGCACCCTAGTGGGAGTGGGCTCCTACAATGAGCAGTTCTTC.